This is a list of T cell receptor beta chains from one sample in a study of PD-L1 blockade in urothelial cancer. Produced via immunoSEQ multiplex PCR; TCRdb's table is partial and in-frame only. The data hold 35,000 or so clones, with roughly a third observed a single time. Source: tumor tissue, taken before atezolizumab (anti-PD-L1) treatment. All receptors come from a man aged 55-75 years with urothelial cancer. The CDR3 runs from the conserved cysteine through the conserved F or W. The D gene is left open where the match is weak. Some rows mark clone size as missing; the rest say once, few, many or name a class of expanded clone.

d_call: .; j_call: TRBJ1-1; v_call: TRBV11-3; clone_size: few; cdr3_aa: CASSSWGAGTEAFF; cdr3_nt: TGTGCCAGCAGCTCTTGGGGAGCCGGGACTGAAGCTTTCTTT
d_call: .; j_call: TRBJ2-3; v_call: TRBV11-3; clone_size: .; cdr3_aa: CASSLLGGRSTDTQYF; cdr3_nt: TGTGCCAGCAGCTTGTTAGGAGGGAGAAGCACAGATACGCAGTATTTT
d_call: .; j_call: TRBJ2-3; v_call: TRBV11-3; clone_size: .; cdr3_aa: CASSLGAGSVDTQYF; cdr3_nt: TGTGCCAGCAGCTTAGGAGCAGGGAGTGTAGATACGCAGTATTTT
d_call: .; j_call: TRBJ1-5; v_call: TRBV6-8; clone_size: .; cdr3_aa: CASSLQGASQPQHF; cdr3_nt: TGTGCCAGCAGTTTACAGGGTGCGTCTCAGCCCCAGCATTTT
d_call: .; j_call: TRBJ1-1; v_call: TRBV6-7; clone_size: few; cdr3_aa: CASSYWGREEAFF; cdr3_nt: TGTGCCAGCAGTTACTGGGGACGGGAAGAAGCTTTCTTT
d_call: TRBD1; j_call: TRBJ2-3; v_call: TRBV15; clone_size: .; cdr3_aa: CATSRIRTGSTDTQYF; cdr3_nt: TGTGCCACCAGCAGAATAAGGACAGGATCCACAGATACGCAGTATTTT
d_call: TRBD1; j_call: TRBJ1-1; v_call: TRBV5-1; clone_size: .; cdr3_aa: CASSQGQGGDTEAFF; cdr3_nt: TGCGCCAGCAGCCAGGGACAGGGTGGTGACACTGAAGCTTTCTTT
d_call: .; j_call: TRBJ1-1; v_call: TRBV18; clone_size: .; cdr3_aa: CASSQGQNTEAFF; cdr3_nt: TGTGCCAGCTCACAGGGACAGAACACTGAAGCTTTCTTT
d_call: .; j_call: TRBJ1-2; v_call: TRBV5-1; clone_size: .; cdr3_aa: CASSLADPGYGYTF; cdr3_nt: TGCGCCAGCAGCTTGGCGGACCCTGGCTATGGCTACACCTTC
d_call: .; j_call: TRBJ2-3; v_call: TRBV19; clone_size: few; cdr3_aa: CAGGAGNTDTQYF; cdr3_nt: TGTGCCGGGGGGGCAGGTAACACAGATACGCAGTATTTT
d_call: .; j_call: TRBJ2-7; v_call: TRBV6-8; clone_size: .; cdr3_aa: CASSYSIPTYEQYF; cdr3_nt: TGTGCCAGCAGTTACTCGATCCCTACGTACGAGCAGTACTTC
d_call: .; j_call: TRBJ2-1; v_call: TRBV28; clone_size: .; cdr3_aa: CASSFFAGNIYNEQFF; cdr3_nt: TGTGCCAGCAGTTTCTTTGCTGGTAATATTTACAATGAGCAGTTCTTC
d_call: .; j_call: TRBJ2-7; v_call: TRBV5-1; clone_size: .; cdr3_aa: CASSSGGGTSSYEQYF; cdr3_nt: TGCGCCAGCAGCTCGGGGGGCGGGACGAGCTCCTACGAGCAGTACTTC
d_call: TRBD1; j_call: TRBJ1-2; v_call: TRBV19; clone_size: .; cdr3_aa: CASSIEGRGFYGYTF; cdr3_nt: TGTGCCAGTAGTATAGAGGGCAGGGGGTTCTATGGCTACACCTTC
d_call: TRBD1; j_call: TRBJ2-7; v_call: TRBV11-3; clone_size: many; cdr3_aa: CASSLAGTGTYEQYF; cdr3_nt: TGTGCCAGCAGCTTGGCTGGGACAGGCACCTACGAGCAGTACTTC
d_call: TRBD1; j_call: TRBJ1-4; v_call: TRBV6-8; clone_size: medium-sized; cdr3_aa: CASSATGVGKLFF; cdr3_nt: TGTGCCAGCAGTGCCACAGGGGTTGGGAAACTGTTTTTT
d_call: .; j_call: TRBJ2-1; v_call: TRBV5-1; clone_size: .; cdr3_aa: CASSPGGPGNEQFF; cdr3_nt: TGCGCCAGCAGCCCAGGAGGCCCCGGAAATGAGCAGTTCTTC
d_call: .; j_call: TRBJ2-3; v_call: TRBV10-2; clone_size: once; cdr3_aa: CASSSQGSRTDTQYF; cdr3_nt: TGCGCCAGCAGTTCACAGGGTTCCAGAACAGATACGCAGTATTTT
d_call: .; j_call: TRBJ2-1; v_call: TRBV6-8; clone_size: .; cdr3_aa: CASRDGSSYNEQFF; cdr3_nt: TGTGCCAGCAGGGACGGAAGCTCCTACAATGAGCAGTTCTTC
d_call: .; j_call: TRBJ1-5; v_call: TRBV6-8; clone_size: many; cdr3_aa: CAIRGDSNQPQHF; cdr3_nt: TGTGCCATCCGAGGGGATAGCAATCAGCCCCAGCATTTT
d_call: TRBD2; j_call: TRBJ2-5; v_call: TRBV11-3; clone_size: many; cdr3_aa: CASSSNTLLEREGGETQYF; cdr3_nt: TGTGCCAGCAGCTCTAACACTCTGCTCGAGCGGGAGGGTGGGGAGACCCAGTACTTC
d_call: TRBD1; j_call: TRBJ1-1; v_call: TRBV28; clone_size: .; cdr3_aa: CASSLLDRGTEAFF; cdr3_nt: TGTGCCAGCAGTCTCTTAGACAGGGGAACTGAAGCTTTCTTT
d_call: TRBD2; j_call: TRBJ2-5; v_call: TRBV19; clone_size: .; cdr3_aa: CASRGLAIGETQYF; cdr3_nt: TGTGCCAGTAGGGGACTAGCGATTGGAGAGACCCAGTACTTC
d_call: .; j_call: TRBJ2-7; v_call: TRBV28; clone_size: .; cdr3_aa: CASSSTGGVYEQYF; cdr3_nt: TGTGCCAGCAGCTCCACAGGGGGGGTCTACGAGCAGTACTTC
d_call: .; j_call: TRBJ1-2; v_call: TRBV6-8; clone_size: few; cdr3_aa: CASSYGGLSPYSNYGYTF; cdr3_nt: TGTGCCAGCAGTTACGGAGGGCTAAGCCCCTACTCTAACTATGGCTACACCTTC
d_call: .; j_call: TRBJ1-6; v_call: TRBV7-8; clone_size: few; cdr3_aa: CASSFQGNSPLHF; cdr3_nt: TGTGCCAGCAGCTTCCAGGGGAACTCACCCCTCCACTTT
d_call: .; j_call: TRBJ1-4; v_call: TRBV28; clone_size: once; cdr3_aa: CASSTSTGITNEKLFF; cdr3_nt: TGTGCCAGCAGTACAAGTACAGGGATAACTAATGAAAAACTGTTTTTT
d_call: TRBD1; j_call: TRBJ1-5; v_call: TRBV30; clone_size: many; cdr3_aa: CAWTAGTGEGPQHF; cdr3_nt: TGTGCCTGGACCGCCGGGACAGGGGAAGGGCCCCAGCATTTT
d_call: TRBD1; j_call: TRBJ2-7; v_call: TRBV19; clone_size: .; cdr3_aa: CASSRDRNYEQYF; cdr3_nt: TGTGCCAGTAGCCGGGACAGAAACTACGAGCAGTACTTC
d_call: TRBD1; j_call: TRBJ2-5; v_call: TRBV6-4; clone_size: .; cdr3_aa: CASRTGQETQYF; cdr3_nt: TGTGCCAGCAGGACAGGGCAAGAGACCCAGTACTTC
d_call: TRBD1; j_call: TRBJ1-1; v_call: TRBV11-3; clone_size: few; cdr3_aa: CASARDRGTGEAFF; cdr3_nt: TGTGCCAGCGCACGGGACAGGGGAACAGGGGAGGCTTTCTTT
d_call: TRBD2; j_call: TRBJ2-2; v_call: TRBV5-1; clone_size: .; cdr3_aa: CASSPKAGVNTGELFF; cdr3_nt: TGCGCCAGCAGCCCAAAAGCGGGGGTGAACACCGGGGAGCTGTTTTTT
d_call: .; j_call: TRBJ2-7; v_call: TRBV29-1; clone_size: few; cdr3_aa: CSVDARTSGSYEQYF; cdr3_nt: TGCAGCGTTGATGCCCGGACATCCGGCTCCTACGAGCAGTACTTC
d_call: TRBD2; j_call: TRBJ2-1; v_call: TRBV25-1; clone_size: .; cdr3_aa: CASSSAGGPLDEQFF; cdr3_nt: TGTGCCAGCAGCTCCGCGGGAGGGCCACTGGATGAGCAGTTCTTC
d_call: TRBD2; j_call: TRBJ2-6; v_call: TRBV18; clone_size: .; cdr3_aa: CASSPRTSGPSGANVLTF; cdr3_nt: TGTGCCAGCTCACCGAGGACTAGCGGACCCTCTGGGGCCAACGTCCTGACTTTC
d_call: .; j_call: TRBJ1-4; v_call: TRBV12-5; clone_size: .; cdr3_aa: CASGLGVDRSGASEKLFF; cdr3_nt: TGTGCTAGTGGTTTGGGGGTAGACAGGTCCGGGGCGTCAGAAAAACTGTTTTTT
d_call: .; j_call: TRBJ1-5; v_call: TRBV19; clone_size: .; cdr3_aa: CASSIPGESNQPQHF; cdr3_nt: TGTGCCAGTAGTATCCCAGGGGAAAGCAATCAGCCCCAGCATTTT
d_call: TRBD2; j_call: TRBJ2-1; v_call: TRBV7-7; clone_size: few; cdr3_aa: CASSLGRLQGLAGYNEQFF; cdr3_nt: TGTGCCAGCAGCTTAGGTCGGCTGCAGGGACTAGCGGGTTACAATGAGCAGTTCTTC
d_call: TRBD2; j_call: TRBJ2-7; v_call: TRBV6-8; clone_size: few; cdr3_aa: CASSYLAAYEQYF; cdr3_nt: TGTGCCAGCAGTTACCTAGCGGCCTACGAGCAGTACTTC
d_call: TRBD1; j_call: TRBJ1-3; v_call: TRBV10-2; clone_size: few; cdr3_aa: CASSRGGAGNTIYF; cdr3_nt: TGCGCCAGCAGTCGAGGGGGCGCTGGAAACACCATATATTTT
d_call: .; j_call: TRBJ1-5; v_call: TRBV1; clone_size: .; cdr3_aa: CTSSQVPGQGVNNQPQHF; cdr3_nt: TGCACCAGCAGCCAGGTTCCGGGACAGGGGGTGAATAATCAGCCCCAGCATTTT
d_call: .; j_call: TRBJ1-2; v_call: TRBV30; clone_size: .; cdr3_aa: CAWSNGADGYTF; cdr3_nt: TGTGCCTGGAGCAATGGGGCAGATGGCTACACCTTC